The 32 T cell receptor beta chains below were found in one sample sequenced in a study of OX40 agonist ivuxolimab in advanced cancers. Profiled with immunoSEQ multiplex PCR; TCRdb holds only in-frame clones, not every one. The profile shows 69,000 or so clones, approximately 87% of them singletons. Sequenced material: CD4+ or CD8+ T cells sorted from blood, taken in a trial of the OX40 agonist ivuxolimab. Every receptor here comes from an adult with an advanced solid tumor such as melanoma, head and neck, liver or kidney cancer.

The J gene is TRBJ1-1, the V gene TRBV20-1; D may be TRBD1 (5 bases). The V end lost 7 bases, the J end lost 8 bases, and 14 bases lay between the germline ends. CDR1 and CDR2 (germline): DFQATT, SNEGSKA (reference sequence). The CDR3 contains 11 residues. The CDR3 DNA reads TGCAGTGTCACCGTAAGGGGCGAAGCTTTCTTT. It encodes CSVTVRGEAFF.

This sequence joins TRBV28 and TRBJ2-5, with TRBD1 matching 7 bases. CDR1 and CDR2 (germline): MDHEN, SYDVKM. After removal of 4 bases from V and 7 bases from J, the junction contained 9 bases not matched to a gene. This CDR3 is 14 amino acids long. For the CDR3, the DNA is TGTGCCAGCAGTTCCGGGACAGCCCGGGGGACCCAGTACTTC. It yields the protein CASSSGTARGTQYF.

This chain connects TRBV5-1 to TRBJ2-7, with D possibly matching TRBD1 (5 bases). CDR3 length: 13 residues. Germline V CDR1 and CDR2: SGHRS, YFSETQ. Trimming pared 3 bases from V and 5 bases from J, leaving 12 bases between. CDR3 loop: CASSSSGHDEQYF. CDR3 sequence (DNA): TGCGCCAGCAGCTCGTCAGGGCACGACGAGCAGTACTTC. Supplemented by reference TRBV5-1 and TRBJ2-7, the full variable domain reads KAGVTQTPRYLIKTRGQQVTLSCSPISGHRSVSWYQQTPGQGLQFLFEYFSETQRNKGNFPGRFSGRQFSNSRSEMNVSTLELGDSALYLCASSSSGHDEQYFGPGTRLTVT.

In its sample, this clone was seen once. The V and J genes are TRBV30 and TRBJ2-7, with D possibly being TRBD2 (5 bases). This CDR3 is built from 14 residues. The germline gives CDR1 GTSNPN, CDR2 SVGIG (reference sequence). Trimming cost V 3 bases and J 4 bases, with 16 bases left between them. CDR3 region: CAWSEGIGLYEQYF. In nucleotides, the CDR3 is TGTGCCTGGAGCGAAGGGATAGGACTGTACGAGCAGTACTTC. Full variable domain (rest looked up from reference TRBV30 and TRBJ2-7): SQTIHQWPATLVQPVGSPLSLECTVEGTSNPNLYWYRQAAGRGLQLLFYSVGIGQISSEVPQNLSASRPQDRQFILSSKKLLLSDSGFYLCAWSEGIGLYEQYFGPGTRLTVT.

V is TRBV29-1 and J is TRBJ1-5; TRBD1 aligns across 8 bases. Germline V gives CDR1 SQVTM, CDR2 ANQGSEA. Trimming removed 5 bases from V and 3 bases from J; junction bases left unmatched: 3. The CDR3 runs 13 residues. CDR3 DNA sequence: TGCAGCGTTCGACAGGGGATCAATCAGCCCCAGCATTTT. It yields the protein CSVRQGINQPQHF.

The CDR3 is CASSLLGGRLNSEQYF. Here the CDR3 DNA reads TGTGCCAGCAGTTTATTGGGGGGTCGGCTTAATAGCGAGCAGTACTTC. V and J are TRBV28 and TRBJ2-7, with D maybe TRBD2 (6 bases). This CDR3 contains 16 residues. V lost 1 base and J 6 bases, leaving 19 bases between the germline ends. Germline V lookup: CDR1 MDHEN, CDR2 SYDVKM.

On this clone: The sample carries other DNA sequences with the same CDR3. The J gene is TRBJ1-2, the V gene TRBV20-1, with D uncertain. The CDR3 totals 11 residues. The germline gives CDR1 DFQATT, CDR2 SNEGSKA (reference sequence). V dropped 3 bases and J dropped 1 base, with 3 bases sitting between them. This CDR3 is CSASHNYGYTF. Here the CDR3 DNA reads TGCAGTGCTAGTCATAACTATGGCTACACCTTC.

This clone was seen a handful of times. The chain employs TRBV19 and TRBJ2-1; D is unclear. Trimming removed 2 bases from V and 6 bases from J, with 5 bases in between. Per germline, CDR1 LNHDA and CDR2 SQIVND (reference sequence). This CDR3 region has 12 residues. CDR3 in DNA: TGTGCCAGTAGTATACTCAGCAATGAGCAGTTCTTC. The encoded protein is CASSILSNEQFF.

The chain employs TRBV11-3 and TRBJ2-3, with 14 bases identical to TRBD2. CDR1 SGHNT and CDR2 YENEEA come from the germline V gene. Trimming cost V 5 bases and J 6 bases; bases outside gene matches: 4. This CDR3 is built from 15 residues. CDR3 DNA: TGTGCCAGCAGCCCAGGACTAGCGGGAGGTGATACGCAGTATTTT. Its protein is CASSPGLAGGDTQYF.

The chain employs TRBV5-4 and TRBJ2-3; 8 positions agree with TRBD2. V shed 4 bases and J 5 bases; nucleotides not matched to a gene: 12. CDR1 and CDR2 (germline): SGHNT, YYREEE (reference sequence). CDR3 length equals 16 residues. The CDR3 region has the DNA TGTGCCAGCAGCCGGATCGGAGCGGGAGAGCAAGATACGCAGTATTTT. This sequence encodes CASSRIGAGEQDTQYF.

This chain links TRBV27 with TRBJ2-1; weak D call: TRBD1 (6 bases). From germline, CDR1 is MNHEY and CDR2 SMNVEV (reference sequence). Deletions cut 3 bases from V and 5 bases from J, with 17 bases between. The CDR3 runs 16 residues. The CDR3 reads CASSLTLGARNNEQFF. The CDR3, as DNA: TGTGCCAGCAGTTTGACCCTGGGGGCAAGGAACAATGAGCAGTTCTTC.

The CDR3 nucleotides read TGTGCCAGCAGCGTAGTGGGCAGGGCTGGAAACACCATATATTTT. It is translated as CASSVVGRAGNTIYF. The chain carries TRBV9 and TRBJ1-3; tentative D call: TRBD1 (5 bases). V was cut by 0 bases and J by 2 bases, with 9 bases left in between. Germline CDR1 is SGDLS and CDR2 is YYNGEE. The CDR3 covers 15 residues.

The rearrangement uses TRBV5-1 and TRBJ2-3; D is perhaps TRBD1 (5 bases). The CDR3 consists of 16 residues. Per the germline V gene, CDR1 is SGHRS and CDR2 is YFSETQ. V was clipped by 6 bases and J by 6 bases, with 23 bases between them. The CDR3 sequence: CASTPYGSIQEDTQYF. For the CDR3, the DNA is TGCGCCAGCACCCCCTATGGATCGATACAGGAGGATACGCAGTATTTT.

The chain employs TRBV7-2 and TRBJ1-1, with 10 bases fitting TRBD1. V was clipped by 4 bases and J by 4 bases; unmatched bases: 6. CDR3 size: 15 residues. The germline CDR1 and CDR2 sequences are SGHTA and FQGNSA. CDR3 protein: CASSSWTGGTTEAFF. The CDR3 DNA sequence: TGTGCCAGCAGCTCATGGACAGGGGGAACCACTGAAGCTTTCTTT.

This chain joins TRBV25-1 and TRBJ1-6; unclear D gene. This CDR3 spans 13 amino acids. CDR1 and CDR2 (germline): MGHDK, SYGVNS. The V end was cut by 2 bases, the J end by 8 bases, with 7 bases between. The CDR3 loop reads CASSENLDSPLHF. The DNA for the CDR3 is TGTGCCAGCAGTGAAAATCTTGATTCACCCCTCCACTTT.

The J gene is TRBJ2-7, the V gene TRBV6-5; the D call may be TRBD1 or TRBD2 (5 bases each). This CDR3 contains 14 residues. CDR1 and CDR2 from the germline V gene are MNHEY and SVGAGI. With 6 bases removed from V and 0 bases from J, the gap between germline ends came to 12 bases. Written as DNA, the CDR3 is TGTGCCAGCAGGAGGGACCCGAACTCCTACGAGCAGTACTTC. Its protein product is CASRRDPNSYEQYF.

V and J are TRBV6-6 and TRBJ2-7; 11 bases are a match to TRBD1. With 2 bases clipped from V and 5 bases from J, the junction kept 5 bases outside the gene matches. Germline V gives CDR1 MNHNY, CDR2 SVGAGI (reference sequence). The CDR3 runs 15 residues. This CDR3 reads CASSYPGQGVNEQYF. The CDR3 DNA reads TGTGCCAGCAGTTACCCGGGACAGGGGGTTAACGAGCAGTACTTC.

V usage is TRBV25-1 and J usage is TRBJ1-1, with TRBD1 as a possible D gene (5 bases). The CDR3 totals 14 residues. Deletions cut 2 bases from V and 4 bases from J, with 11 bases between. The V gene's germline CDR1 is MGHDK and CDR2 SYGVNS. CDR3 region: CASSEPRVSTEAFF. The CDR3 coding sequence is TGTGCCAGCAGTGAACCCAGGGTGTCCACTGAAGCTTTCTTT.

This sequence joins TRBV2 and TRBJ2-5; TRBD2 agrees at 10 bases. The CDR3 is made up of 15 amino acids. Losses at the gene ends were 6 bases for V and 4 bases for J; bases not matched to a gene: 8. The germline CDR1 and CDR2 sequences are SNHLY and FYNNEI. This chain's CDR3 is CASREREGEGETQYF. The CDR3 DNA sequence: TGTGCCAGCAGGGAGCGGGAGGGGGAGGGAGAGACCCAGTACTTC. The full variable domain, its missing parts supplied by reference TRBV2 and TRBJ2-5, is EPEVTQTPSHQVTQMGQEVILRCVPISNHLYFYWYRQILGQKVEFLVSFYNNEISEKSEIFDDQFSVERPDGSNFTLKIRSTKLEDSAMYFCASREREGEGETQYFGPGTRLLVL.

The gene calls are TRBV7-3 and TRBJ2-2, with a weak D call TRBD1 (5 bases). Looked up from germline, CDR1 is SGHTA and CDR2 is FQGTGA. The CDR3 length is 12 residues. Trimming removed 4 bases from V and 15 bases from J, with 15 bases in between. The CDR3 reads CASSSNPREMFF. The CDR3 DNA is TGTGCCAGCAGCTCCAACCCCAGGGAAATGTTTTTT.

V is TRBV5-1 and J is TRBJ2-5; TRBD2 matches at 10 bases. The CDR3 length is 16 residues. V lost 3 bases, J lost 4 bases, and 9 bases stayed unmatched. The germline gives CDR1 SGHRS, CDR2 YFSETQ. This chain's CDR3 is CASSSRTSGRGETQYF. For the CDR3, the DNA is TGCGCCAGCAGCTCGAGGACTAGCGGTCGGGGAGAGACCCAGTACTTC.

This clone occurred a few times. The chain is built from TRBV9 and TRBJ2-3; 8 positions match TRBD1. The V segment lost 4 bases and the J segment 6 bases; nucleotides outside the gene matches: 13. The CDR3 is made up of 16 amino acids. Germline values: CDR1 SGDLS, CDR2 YYNGEE. The CDR3 reads CASSPRLGQGADTQYF. The CDR3 DNA sequence: TGTGCCAGCAGCCCCCGGCTGGGGCAGGGGGCTGATACGCAGTATTTT. Full variable domain (missing parts from reference TRBV9 and TRBJ2-3): DSGVTQTPKHLITATGQRVTLRCSPRSGDLSVYWYQQSLDQGLQFLIQYYNGEERAKGNILERFSAQQFPDLHSELNLSSLELGDSALYFCASSPRLGQGADTQYFGPGTRLTVL.

The CDR3 coding sequence is TGTGCCAGCAGCTTGGACCTACCGGGACGCCAGGGCTATGGCTACACCTTC. This codes for CASSLDLPGRQGYGYTF. The chain is built from TRBV5-4 and TRBJ1-2, with TRBD1 as a possible D gene (5 bases). Germline CDR1 and CDR2: SGHNT and YYREEE (reference sequence). The CDR3 totals 17 residues. V lost 0 bases and J 4 bases, leaving 19 bases between the germline ends.

The chain is built from TRBV5-1 and TRBJ2-5; 9 bases are shared with TRBD2. Germline CDR1 SGHRS, CDR2 YFSETQ. This CDR3 has 18 amino acids. Trimming removed 2 bases from V and 1 base from J; junction bases left unmatched: 12. CDR3 in DNA: TGCGCCAGCAGCTTCGGGAGGTCTAGCGGGGAACTCCAAGAGACCCAGTACTTC. Translating it yields CASSFGRSSGELQETQYF.

The chain links TRBV5-1 to TRBJ1-1, with D perhaps TRBD1 (5 bases). Germline V lookup: CDR1 SGHRS, CDR2 YFSETQ. The CDR3 has 14 amino acids. Trimming pared 2 bases from V and 1 base from J, leaving 9 bases between. CDR3 in DNA: TGCGCCAGCAGCTTCGACGGACAGAACACTGAAGCTTTCTTT. Translated: CASSFDGQNTEAFF.

The chain joins TRBV6-6 to TRBJ1-2; 9 bases are shared with TRBD1. CDR1 is MNHNY, CDR2 SVGAGI, per germline (reference sequence). Trimming cost V 6 bases and J 10 bases; bases outside gene matches: 15. The CDR3 has 15 residues. The CDR3 reads CASSPGQGASLAYTF. The CDR3 DNA is TGTGCCAGCAGCCCGGGACAGGGCGCCTCTCTGGCCTACACCTTC.

The genes are TRBV7-2 and TRBJ1-3; TRBD1 might be the D (5 bases). Germline CDR1 reads SGHTA; CDR2 reads FQGNSA. The germline V and J ends were trimmed by 1 base and 0 bases, with 10 bases remaining between them. The CDR3 covers 16 residues. The CDR3 sequence is CASSLDRLSSGNTIYF. The CDR3 DNA is TGTGCCAGCAGCTTAGACAGGCTTAGCTCTGGAAACACCATATATTTT.

The chain carries TRBV4-2 and TRBJ1-3, with 8 bases aligning to TRBD1. The ends lost 4 bases at V and 0 bases at J; junction bases unmatched: 5. The germline V gene encodes CDR1 LGHNA and CDR2 YNFKEQ. The CDR3 runs to 16 residues. CDR3: CASSPNTGGSGNTIYF. For the CDR3, the DNA is TGTGCCAGCAGCCCCAATACAGGGGGCTCTGGAAACACCATATATTTT.

This clone was counted a single time. In DNA, the CDR3 is TGTGCCAGCAGCCTCAATGGGGTTGGGGGTGGCTACACCTTC. This translates into CASSLNGVGGGYTF. The V call is TRBV5-4, the J call TRBJ1-2; TRBD1 is a possible D gene (5 bases). In germline, CDR1 is SGHNT, CDR2 YYREEE (reference sequence). Deletions cut 4 bases from V and 7 bases from J, with 17 bases between. The CDR3 is 14 residues long. The whole variable domain, filled in from reference TRBV5-4 and TRBJ1-2, reads ETGVTQSPTHLIKTRGQQVTLRCSSQSGHNTVSWYQQALGQGPQFIFQYYREEENGRGNFPPRFSGLQFPNYSSELNVNALELDDSALYLCASSLNGVGGGYTFGSGTRLTVV.

This clone has just a few counts. The gene calls are TRBV7-9 and TRBJ1-2; D is undetermined. Germline loops: CDR1 SEHNR, CDR2 FQNEAQ (reference sequence). This CDR3 comprises 11 residues. Trimming removed 5 bases at V and 10 bases at J, with 11 bases between. The CDR3 sequence is CASSRIVDYTF. The CDR3 DNA follows: TGTGCCAGCAGCCGCATCGTCGACTACACCTTC.

With regard to this clone: Germline is not matched at one junction end, which may reflect a read error. The chain carries TRBV7-2 and TRBJ2-1, with a tentative D call TRBD1 (7 bases). Germline V gene data show CDR1 as SGHTA and CDR2 as FQGNSA. CDR3 length: 15 amino acids. The CDR3 nucleotides read TGTGCCAGCAGCCCAATACTACAGGGAGGTAGGGGGCACGTCTTC. It yields the protein CASSPILQGGRGHVF.

This chain uses TRBV25-1 with TRBJ2-5; D is ambiguous. Germline assignment: CDR1 MGHDK and CDR2 SYGVNS. The CDR3 length is 14 residues. Trimming pared 1 base from V and 5 bases from J, leaving 11 bases between. The CDR3 DNA follows: TGTGCCAGCAGTGAATTATCCCTGGGGGAGACCCAGTACTTC. Protein sequence: CASSELSLGETQYF.